This record concerns one T cell receptor beta chain sequence. Germline assignment: CDR1 MGHDK and CDR2 SYGVNS. The CDR3 has 15 residues. Trimming at V came to 5 bases and at J to 9 bases, leaving 13 bases not matched to a gene. These data come from a study of OX40 agonist ivuxolimab in advanced cancers. Produced via immunoSEQ multiplex PCR; TCRdb's table is partial and in-frame only. Here the sample spans some 58,000 clones, 85% being singletons. The source material was CD4+ or CD8+ T cells sorted from blood, sampled in a trial of the OX40 agonist ivuxolimab. This sequence was found in an adult with an advanced solid tumor such as melanoma, head and neck, liver or kidney cancer. This chain connects TRBV25-1 to TRBJ2-1; 7 nucleotides line up with TRBD2. The CDR3 DNA is TGTGCCAGCAGTAAACGGTGGTCGGGCGGGGGTGAGCAGTTCTTC. Its protein product is CASSKRWSGGGEQFF.